This T cell receptor (beta chain) was retrieved from a study of blood T cell repertoires in COVID-19. The V end was cut by 4 bases, the J end by 0 bases, with 19 bases between. The CDR3 spans 18 residues. The method was immunoSEQ multiplex PCR; TCRdb's version includes in-frame clones alone and lacks a portion of them. The repertoire holds a few hundred thousand clones, with about 91% as singletons. Sequences were obtained from peripheral blood. The sequence was collected from a woman aged 25 to 45 who had recovered from COVID-19. The V gene is TRBV23-1, the J gene TRBJ1-5; no clear D. TRBV23-1 is recorded as an ORF, its role being uncertain. As DNA, the CDR3 is TGCGCCAGCAGTCGCGGGCCCCTAGACACCTATAGCAATCAGCCCCAGCATTTT. It codes for CASSRGPLDTYSNQPQHF.